The T cell receptor (delta chain) described here comes from a study of γδ T cells in repeated Plasmodium falciparum infection. The study, taken as a whole, reports: One small rural Malian village, predominantly a single ethnic group, supplied the cohort.

This clone came up a few times. As yet, its antigen is unknown. The protein held in TCRdb is that of a much larger clone and does not match this DNA's translation at residue 19, likely because of a read error; the protein shown is translated from the DNA. This CDR3 contains 21 residues. CDR1 is TSWWSYY, CDR2 QGS, per germline. TCRdb re-processed the multiplex PCR reads via CATT. Of about 51,000 delta-chain clones in the sample, more than 1.5% were seen once. Vgamma9/Vdelta2+ and Vdelta2-negative gammadelta T cells were flow-sorted from PBMC for bulk sequencing. This receptor was taken from a pool of human donors (malaria-infected and uninfected, not separated). The source material was gamma-delta T cells from blood. With the J gene uncalled, the V gene is TRDV1; no DNA check was done on the table's D call, TRDD3. CDR3 protein: CALGEPHLQVLGAPYTDKPIF. DNA for the CDR3: TGTGCTCTTGGGGAACCGCACCTACAGGTCCTGGGGGCCCCGTACACCGATAAACCCATCTTT.